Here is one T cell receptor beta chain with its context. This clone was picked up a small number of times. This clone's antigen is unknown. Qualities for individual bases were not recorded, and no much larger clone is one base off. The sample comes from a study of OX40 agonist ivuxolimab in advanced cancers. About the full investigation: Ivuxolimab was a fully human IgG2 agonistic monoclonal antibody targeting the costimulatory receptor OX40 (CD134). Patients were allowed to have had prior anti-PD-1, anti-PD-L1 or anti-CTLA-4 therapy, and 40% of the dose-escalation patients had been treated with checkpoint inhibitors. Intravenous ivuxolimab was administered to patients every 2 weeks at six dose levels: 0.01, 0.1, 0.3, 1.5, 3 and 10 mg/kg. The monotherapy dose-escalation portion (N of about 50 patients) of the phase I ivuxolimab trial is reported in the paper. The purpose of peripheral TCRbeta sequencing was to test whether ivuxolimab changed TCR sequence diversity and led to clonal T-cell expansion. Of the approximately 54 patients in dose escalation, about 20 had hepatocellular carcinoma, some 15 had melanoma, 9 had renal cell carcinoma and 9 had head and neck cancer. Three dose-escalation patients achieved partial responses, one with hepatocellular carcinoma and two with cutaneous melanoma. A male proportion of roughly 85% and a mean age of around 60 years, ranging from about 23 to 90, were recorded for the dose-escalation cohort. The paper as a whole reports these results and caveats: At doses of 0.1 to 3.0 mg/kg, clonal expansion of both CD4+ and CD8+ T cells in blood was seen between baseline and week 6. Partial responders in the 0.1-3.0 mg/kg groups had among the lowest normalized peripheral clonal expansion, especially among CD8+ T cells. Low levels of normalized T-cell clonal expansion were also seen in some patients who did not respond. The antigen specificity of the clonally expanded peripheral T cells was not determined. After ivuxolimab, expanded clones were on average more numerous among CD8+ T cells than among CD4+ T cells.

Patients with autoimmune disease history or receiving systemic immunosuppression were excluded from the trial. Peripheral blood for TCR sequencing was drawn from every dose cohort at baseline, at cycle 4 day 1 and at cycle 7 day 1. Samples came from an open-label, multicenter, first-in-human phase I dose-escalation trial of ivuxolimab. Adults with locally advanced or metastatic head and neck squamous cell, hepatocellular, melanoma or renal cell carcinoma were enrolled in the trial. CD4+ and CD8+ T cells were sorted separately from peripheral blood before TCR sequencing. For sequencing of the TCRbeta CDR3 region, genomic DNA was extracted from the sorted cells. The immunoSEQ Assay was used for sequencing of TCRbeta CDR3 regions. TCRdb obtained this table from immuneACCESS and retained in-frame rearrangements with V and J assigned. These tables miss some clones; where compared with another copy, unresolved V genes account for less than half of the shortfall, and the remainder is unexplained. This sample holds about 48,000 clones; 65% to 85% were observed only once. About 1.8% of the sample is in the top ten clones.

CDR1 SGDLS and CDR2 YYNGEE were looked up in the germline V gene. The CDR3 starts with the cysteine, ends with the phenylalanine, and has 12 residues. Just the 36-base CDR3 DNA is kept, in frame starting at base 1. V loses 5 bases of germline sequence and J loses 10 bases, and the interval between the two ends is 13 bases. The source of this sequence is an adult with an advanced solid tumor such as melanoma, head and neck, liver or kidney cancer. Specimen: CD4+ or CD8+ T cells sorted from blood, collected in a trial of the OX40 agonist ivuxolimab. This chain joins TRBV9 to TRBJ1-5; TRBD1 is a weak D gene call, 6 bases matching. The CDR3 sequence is CASRGEGGPQHF. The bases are TGTGCCAGCAGGGGGGAGGGGGGACCCCAGCATTTT.